This TCR beta chain emerged from a study of T cells after yellow fever vaccination. Overall study findings and caveats: The study re-detected most primary-vaccination clones after the booster (approximately 97% CD4, around 90% CD8).

This clonotype was seen ten or more times. Antigen unknown. V lost 10 bases to trimming and J lost 2 bases; unmatched junction nucleotides: 11. CDR3 size: 14 residues. CDR1 and CDR2 (germline): MDHEN, SYDVKM. MiXCR, applied by TCRdb to the 5' RACE reads, yields one record per CDR3 protein. The data hold fewer than 350,000 distinct CDR3 sequences, with around 3.9% observed a single time. This clonotype was obtained from a man aged 18 to 29 who received the YFV17D yellow fever vaccine. The rearrangement links TRBV28 to TRBJ2-7; 7 bases are a match to TRBD2. Material: PBMCs, obtained on the day of the yellow fever booster vaccination. CDR3 sequence: CATSGVLGPYEQYV. The CDR3 DNA reads as TGTGCCACCAGCGGGGTTCTGGGGCCCTACGAGCAGTACGTC.